The entry below gives a single T cell receptor (beta chain) sequence along with its context. In the source study's methods: Estimated nucleated cell counts came from reference gene primer amplification. Sequencing used immunoSEQ multiplex PCR; TCRdb keeps in-frame clones, though not all of them. Clone size and the V and J calls come from that table; the DNA yielded D and trimming. The table has approximately 140,000 clones, around four fifths seen once. This specimen comes from a study of blood T cell repertoires in COVID-19. Study information: The United States, Italy and Spain were the sources of the acute and convalescent COVID-19 samples. T cells, B-cell-depleted T cells, or PBMCs supplied cDNA or gDNA.

Germline loops: CDR1 MNHEY, CDR2 SVGEGT. The CDR3 has 15 amino acids. Between the trimmed V and J ends, which lost 2 bases and 0 bases, there was a span of 8 bases. Ages ranged from about 18 to 100 years, with residence in under 25 US areas. The J gene is TRBJ2-1, the V gene TRBV6-2 or TRBV6-3; perhaps TRBD2 as D (6 bases). The sequence was collected from a woman in her forties or fifties with acute COVID-19. Sequenced material: PBMCs or T cells enriched from blood (not recorded which). For the CDR3, the DNA is TGTGCCAGCAGTTACGGGGAGGCCTCCTACAATGAGCAGTTCTTC. Its translation: CASSYGEASYNEQFF.